This entry concerns a single T cell receptor beta chain. The target antigen is unknown. This entry comes from a study of T cells in tuberculosis. Findings and caveats of the study: Active tuberculosis TCR-alpha repertoires lay closer to GMM-specific TCRs than IGRA-negative controls, suggesting clonal expansion.

Unsorted cryopreserved PBMC were sequenced, averaging around 100,000 T cells per clinical donor. Profiling relied on immunoSEQ multiplex PCR, and the TCRdb table lists in-frame clones only, not all of them. The sample holds roughly 30,000 clones, approximately 90% seen once. The junction had 7 bases not matched to a gene; V was cut back by 5 bases and J by 5 bases. CDR1 and CDR2 (germline): SGHAT, FQNNGV. The CDR3 loop spans 15 amino acids. The sequenced material came from PBMCs. The TCR sequence derives from a donor aged 5 to 30 with latent tuberculosis or without tuberculosis infection. The V gene is TRBV11-2, the J gene TRBJ2-7; 12 nucleotides match TRBD1. The CDR3 here is CASSLTGTGGHEQYF. The CDR3 DNA is TGTGCCAGCAGCCTAACAGGGACAGGGGGCCACGAGCAGTACTTC.